The clone carrying this TCR beta chain has more than one count but fewer than ten. Some clones are missing from TCRdb's copy, which holds only in-frame ones; the method was immunoSEQ multiplex PCR. The sample lists fewer than 900,000 clones, roughly 90% occurring once. The CDR3 spans 15 residues. The V gene's germline CDR1 is LNHDA and CDR2 SQIVND (reference sequence). V lost 3 bases and J 7 bases, leaving 16 bases between the germline ends. The sample belongs to a study of Ad26.COV2.S vaccination and SARS-CoV-2 variants. Regarding treatment: some 20 received Ad26.COV2.S at low or high dose, single or two shots; about five received placebo; per-sample allocation not given. All samples were drawn on day 63, counting from the first vaccine or placebo injection.

The sample in question was peripheral blood, obtained in a trial of Ad26.COV2.S vaccine versus placebo. This chain joins TRBV19 and TRBJ1-5; D is perhaps TRBD1 (5 bases). This receptor was obtained from a person aged 18 to 59 who received the Ad26.COV2.S COVID-19 vaccine or a placebo. The CDR3 here is CASSIDLRGSQPQHF. CDR3 nucleotide sequence: TGTGCCAGTAGTATCGACCTAAGGGGCAGCCAGCCCCAGCATTTT.